Listed below are T cell receptor beta chains from one sample, sequenced in a study of blood T cell repertoires in COVID-19. Using immunoSEQ multiplex PCR, the repertoire was profiled, and TCRdb retains in-frame clones only, with some absent. The sample contains more than 45,000 clones, approximately 84% of which appear only once. The sequencing sample was made of peripheral blood. These TCRs come from a human donor with active COVID-19. The donor label of this sample is uncertain. CDR3s include the opening cysteine and the closing phenylalanine or tryptophan.

CASSPGGTHPEGYTF,TRBJ1-2,TRBV18
CASSEGDRGSDTQYF,TRBJ2-3,TRBV7-9
CASRRDRITEAFF,TRBJ1-1,TRBV28
CASSHAGWPEAFF,TRBJ1-1,TRBV3-1/TRBV3-2
CASSSGPIAGGAYEQYF,TRBJ2-7,TRBV7-2
CASSGGLMGSYEQYF,TRBJ2-7,TRBV3-1/TRBV3-2
CASSPSDRGQTGELFF,TRBJ2-2,TRBV7-9
CATSAGTGHTGELFF,TRBJ2-2,TRBV24-1
CASSYESAGDGYTF,TRBJ1-2,TRBV6-2/TRBV6-3
CASSPRLGVKAQNIQYF,TRBJ2-4,TRBV7-2
CAVSTGKTEAFF,TRBJ1-1,TRBV24-1
CATSREAGAGQPQHF,TRBJ1-5,TRBV15
CASSFGGLGKNIQYF,TRBJ2-4,TRBV19
CASIQLGGIVAEAFF,TRBJ1-1,TRBV2
CASSPTSGGDTQYF,TRBJ2-3,TRBV7-9
CASSQEAGGADEQFF,TRBJ2-1,TRBV4-2
CASSPGQTPNTEAFF,TRBJ1-1,TRBV18
CASSPTAGLANTGELFF,TRBJ2-2,TRBV7-3
CASRDRGQVGGYTF,TRBJ1-2,TRBV6-5
CASSMFATEEETQYF,TRBJ2-5,TRBV19
CASSQMGQQETQYF,TRBJ2-5,TRBV3-1/TRBV3-2
CASSLRIGTVKNIQYF,TRBJ2-4,TRBV5-6